This entry concerns a single T cell receptor beta chain. This clonotype occurred many times. There is no known antigen for this receptor. Nothing much larger sits one base from this clone, and base qualities are not available. The sample comes from a study of T-cell reconstitution after alpha-beta-depleted transplantation in children (dated by TCRdb to 2016 to 2017). About the investigation overall: The study quantitatively tracked T-cell immune reconstitution after TCRalphabeta/CD19-depleted allogeneic hematopoietic cell transplantation in children using TCR repertoire profiling.

Deletion took 7 bases off V and 6 bases off J, with a span of 19 bases between the germline ends. Including the terminal cysteine and phenylalanine, the CDR3 comprises 14 residues. Only the CDR3 DNA stays, 42 bases, in frame from base 1. The CDR1 and CDR2 encoded by the germline V gene are SGHTA and FQGNSA. The method behind the library was PCR. The sequencing machine was an Illumina HiSeq 2500. Molecular barcoding was employed in the preparation of TCR libraries, with unique molecular identifiers being used to normalize TCRbeta repertoire quantification. TCRdb took the public reads, trimmed them with fastp at Q25, ran MiXCR for clone calling and kept in-frame beta chains. Each CDR3 protein gets just one entry, which takes the most common genes and DNA from the rows behind it. The sample contains roughly 350,000 distinct CDR3 sequences, 10% of them found a single time. 2.4% of the sample comes from the top ten.

The TCR was taken from a human donor who donated a stem cell graft to a child with acute lymphoblastic leukemia. Sequencing was performed on PBMCs from the stem cell graft donor, taken from the stem cell graft. The sequence joins TRBV7-2 to TRBJ2-7; the D call could be TRBD1 or TRBD2, with each sharing 5 bases. CDR3 sequence: CASTQPGAGTEQYF. The nucleotide sequence is given as TGTGCCAGCACTCAGCCCGGGGCTGGGACCGAGCAGTACTTC.